The subject of this entry is one T cell receptor beta chain. Its specific antigen is unknown. Nothing much larger sits one base from this clone, and base qualities are not available. The CDR1 and CDR2 encoded by the germline V gene are KGHDR and SFDVKD. The CDR3 contains 17 residues, cysteine and phenylalanine counted. Only the CDR3 DNA is retained, 51 bases long and in frame from the first base. Trimming leaves V shorter by 2 bases and J shorter by 1 base, with the junction holding 8 bases beyond the gene matches. The CDR3 regions of human TCRbeta chains were analyzed by immunosequencing. As for the authors' bioinformatics: TCRs in the repertoires were compared against a reference library of SARS-CoV-2-specific TCRs that had been generated with the MIRA antigen-specificity platform. Breadth was defined as the fraction of unique TCRs that were SARS-CoV-2-associated, and depth was defined as the fraction of total T cells that were SARS-CoV-2-associated. Using the MIRA data, each spike-specific TCR was assigned both to the spike region to which the TCR was reactive and to a CD4 or CD8 class. Log10-transformed breadth and depth values were compared by one-way ANOVA with Sidak's multiple comparisons tests. TCRdb's version of the immuneACCESS table is confined to in-frame rearrangements and falls short of the full clone set. An unresolved V gene accounts for under half of the shortfall where checked; the remainder is of unknown origin. The V and J calls and clone size were taken over from that table, and D and trimming were inferred from the DNA. Here the sample has some 91,000 clones; approximately 90% occur a single time. About 12% of the sample comes from the top ten.

These data are taken from a study of T cell responses to AZD1222 COVID-19 vaccine (dated by TCRdb to about 2021). For the study in its entirety: AZD1222 recipients given second doses at about 4 weeks or at about 12 weeks were pooled, since spike-specific TCR depth and breadth were not found to differ between the two schedules. A total of 233 trial participants underwent TCR sequencing, of whom 200 to 220 received two doses of AZD1222 and roughly 25 received two doses of the MenACWY control vaccine. Trial participants were enrolled by age into subgroups of 18-55, 56-69 and 70-plus years, and roughly 160, 29 and 62 TCR-sequenced participants, respectively, were included in these subgroups.

What the authors observed across the whole study: The vaccine-associated CD4 TCRs covered the entire spike protein, and the dominant responses fell in regions 160-218 and 743-854. Conclusions about previously exposed vaccinees are limited because only six or seven AZD1222 recipients were SARS-CoV-2 seropositive at baseline. No day 14 peak-response samples were available, so repertoires were characterized only after the peak T cell response. Spike-specific TCR breadth and depth rose significantly after two AZD1222 doses compared with day 0 and with MenACWY recipients. The 56-69-year group was small, and its depth increase did not reach significance, likely because of low power. Participants were mostly white British and included more females than males, and it was suggested by the authors that clonal diversity may have been underestimated. Nearly half of unique spike-specific TCRs reportedly recognized epitopes outside regions mutated in the B.1.351 and B.1.1.7 variants.

This specimen's time point label, per the study, means: baseline before first vaccination. Vaccinee samples were obtained from the UK trials COV001 and COV002, which included a single-blind randomized controlled phase 2/3 trial of AZD1222 (ChAdOx1 nCoV-19) in healthy adults. Trial participant PBMC samples were collected at day 0 and day 28 after the second dose for TCRbeta chain sequencing. This receptor chain uses TRBV24-1 and TRBJ2-3; TRBD1 matches 7 bases in the middle. The sequence derives from an adult in good health. The sequencing used peripheral blood, collected on day 0 of AZD1222 vaccination. The sequenced DNA: TGTGCCACCAGTGATTCCAAGACAGGGTGGGGCACAGATACGCAGTATTTT. Its protein is CATSDSKTGWGTDTQYF.